The clone carrying this TCR beta chain was detected once. This sample is drawn from a study of blood T cell repertoires in COVID-19. As for the study in general: Acute-phase and convalescent COVID-19 samples originated in the United States, Italy and Spain. PBMCs, B-cell-depleted T cells, or T cells provided the cDNA or gDNA that made up the material.

This CDR3 comprises 16 residues. Looked up from germline, CDR1 is LGHNT and CDR2 is FRNRAP. V lost 1 base, J lost 4 bases, and 13 bases lay in between. Profiled with immunoSEQ multiplex PCR; TCRdb holds only in-frame clones, not every one. The data hold about 62,000 clones, with about four fifths observed a single time. The TCR sequence derives from a woman between 45 and 60 years old with active or convalescent COVID-19. Source material: peripheral blood. The rearrangement joins TRBV12-5 to TRBJ2-2; D is possibly TRBD1 (7 bases). This CDR3 reads CASGLGAGGTTGELFF. CDR3 nucleotides: TGTGCTAGTGGTTTGGGCGCAGGGGGGACCACCGGGGAGCTGTTTTTT.